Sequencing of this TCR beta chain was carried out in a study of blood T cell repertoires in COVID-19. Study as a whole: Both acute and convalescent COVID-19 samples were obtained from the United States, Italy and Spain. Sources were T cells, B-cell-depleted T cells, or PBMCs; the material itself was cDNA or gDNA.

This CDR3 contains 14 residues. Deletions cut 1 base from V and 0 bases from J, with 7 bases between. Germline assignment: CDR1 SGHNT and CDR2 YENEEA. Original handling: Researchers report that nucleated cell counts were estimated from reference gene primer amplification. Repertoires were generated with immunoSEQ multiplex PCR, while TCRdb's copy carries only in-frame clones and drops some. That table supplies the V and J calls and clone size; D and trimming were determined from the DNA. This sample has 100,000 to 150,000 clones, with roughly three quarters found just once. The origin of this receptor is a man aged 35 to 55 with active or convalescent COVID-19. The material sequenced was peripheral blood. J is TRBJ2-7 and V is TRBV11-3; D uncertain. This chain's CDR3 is CASSLVRSSYEQYF. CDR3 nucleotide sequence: TGTGCCAGCAGCTTAGTGAGGAGCTCCTACGAGCAGTACTTC.